The TCR beta chain described here comes from a study of blood T cell repertoires in COVID-19. Study details: Samples of COVID-19 (acute and convalescent) were obtained from the United States, Italy and Spain. Sources were T cells, B-cell-depleted T cells, or PBMCs; the material itself was cDNA or gDNA.

Original processing methods: Reference gene primers were amplified, and this amplification served to estimate nucleated cell counts. Sequencing used immunoSEQ multiplex PCR; TCRdb keeps in-frame clones, though not all of them. V, J and clone size were drawn from that table, and D and trimming were deduced from the DNA. The sample includes a few hundred thousand clones, around 87% seen only once; the top ten take approximately 4%. The trim removed 5 bases at V and 3 bases at J, leaving 4 bases unmatched. CDR1 SSHAT and CDR2 FNYEAQ come from the germline V gene (reference sequence). This CDR3 is built from 14 residues.

The chain recombines TRBV7-7 with TRBJ2-1; TRBD1 matches at 7 bases. The TCR sequence derives from a man between 18 and 29 years old with active or convalescent COVID-19. Material for sequencing was peripheral blood. CDR3 residues: CASSPGTDYNEQFF. As DNA, the CDR3 is TGTGCCAGCAGCCCAGGGACAGACTACAATGAGCAGTTCTTC.